This T cell receptor (beta chain) originates from a study of T cell repertoires in cytomegalovirus infection. Study in general: An indication of both CMV infection and matching HLA type came from public TCR beta signatures. Findings and caveats of the study: Accumulated public TCR beta family frequency recognized individuals carrying CMV together with the relevant HLA. Dominant in the ex vivo response were TCR beta clonotypes restricted by HLA-C and specific for CMV.

TCRdb re-derived calls from the reads in MiXCR, one entry per CDR3 protein. The sample lists around 630,000 distinct CDR3 sequences, roughly 24% occurring once. CDR1 and CDR2 from the germline V gene are MDHEN and SYDVKM. V gave up 2 bases and J gave up 1 base, with 14 bases separating them. The CDR3 is 16 amino acids. As for this clonotype: Its antigen remains unknown.

This receptor was identified in a human donor in good health (CMV status not recorded). Some clones in this sample may be carry-over from other donors' samples. The chain is built from TRBV28 and TRBJ2-5; a possible D gene is TRBD1 (5 bases). Sequences were obtained from CD8+ T cells from PBMCs. The chain's CDR3 is CASSLRWGRSQETQYF. The CDR3, as DNA: TGTGCCAGCAGTTTAAGATGGGGCCGTTCCCAAGAGACCCAGTACTTC.